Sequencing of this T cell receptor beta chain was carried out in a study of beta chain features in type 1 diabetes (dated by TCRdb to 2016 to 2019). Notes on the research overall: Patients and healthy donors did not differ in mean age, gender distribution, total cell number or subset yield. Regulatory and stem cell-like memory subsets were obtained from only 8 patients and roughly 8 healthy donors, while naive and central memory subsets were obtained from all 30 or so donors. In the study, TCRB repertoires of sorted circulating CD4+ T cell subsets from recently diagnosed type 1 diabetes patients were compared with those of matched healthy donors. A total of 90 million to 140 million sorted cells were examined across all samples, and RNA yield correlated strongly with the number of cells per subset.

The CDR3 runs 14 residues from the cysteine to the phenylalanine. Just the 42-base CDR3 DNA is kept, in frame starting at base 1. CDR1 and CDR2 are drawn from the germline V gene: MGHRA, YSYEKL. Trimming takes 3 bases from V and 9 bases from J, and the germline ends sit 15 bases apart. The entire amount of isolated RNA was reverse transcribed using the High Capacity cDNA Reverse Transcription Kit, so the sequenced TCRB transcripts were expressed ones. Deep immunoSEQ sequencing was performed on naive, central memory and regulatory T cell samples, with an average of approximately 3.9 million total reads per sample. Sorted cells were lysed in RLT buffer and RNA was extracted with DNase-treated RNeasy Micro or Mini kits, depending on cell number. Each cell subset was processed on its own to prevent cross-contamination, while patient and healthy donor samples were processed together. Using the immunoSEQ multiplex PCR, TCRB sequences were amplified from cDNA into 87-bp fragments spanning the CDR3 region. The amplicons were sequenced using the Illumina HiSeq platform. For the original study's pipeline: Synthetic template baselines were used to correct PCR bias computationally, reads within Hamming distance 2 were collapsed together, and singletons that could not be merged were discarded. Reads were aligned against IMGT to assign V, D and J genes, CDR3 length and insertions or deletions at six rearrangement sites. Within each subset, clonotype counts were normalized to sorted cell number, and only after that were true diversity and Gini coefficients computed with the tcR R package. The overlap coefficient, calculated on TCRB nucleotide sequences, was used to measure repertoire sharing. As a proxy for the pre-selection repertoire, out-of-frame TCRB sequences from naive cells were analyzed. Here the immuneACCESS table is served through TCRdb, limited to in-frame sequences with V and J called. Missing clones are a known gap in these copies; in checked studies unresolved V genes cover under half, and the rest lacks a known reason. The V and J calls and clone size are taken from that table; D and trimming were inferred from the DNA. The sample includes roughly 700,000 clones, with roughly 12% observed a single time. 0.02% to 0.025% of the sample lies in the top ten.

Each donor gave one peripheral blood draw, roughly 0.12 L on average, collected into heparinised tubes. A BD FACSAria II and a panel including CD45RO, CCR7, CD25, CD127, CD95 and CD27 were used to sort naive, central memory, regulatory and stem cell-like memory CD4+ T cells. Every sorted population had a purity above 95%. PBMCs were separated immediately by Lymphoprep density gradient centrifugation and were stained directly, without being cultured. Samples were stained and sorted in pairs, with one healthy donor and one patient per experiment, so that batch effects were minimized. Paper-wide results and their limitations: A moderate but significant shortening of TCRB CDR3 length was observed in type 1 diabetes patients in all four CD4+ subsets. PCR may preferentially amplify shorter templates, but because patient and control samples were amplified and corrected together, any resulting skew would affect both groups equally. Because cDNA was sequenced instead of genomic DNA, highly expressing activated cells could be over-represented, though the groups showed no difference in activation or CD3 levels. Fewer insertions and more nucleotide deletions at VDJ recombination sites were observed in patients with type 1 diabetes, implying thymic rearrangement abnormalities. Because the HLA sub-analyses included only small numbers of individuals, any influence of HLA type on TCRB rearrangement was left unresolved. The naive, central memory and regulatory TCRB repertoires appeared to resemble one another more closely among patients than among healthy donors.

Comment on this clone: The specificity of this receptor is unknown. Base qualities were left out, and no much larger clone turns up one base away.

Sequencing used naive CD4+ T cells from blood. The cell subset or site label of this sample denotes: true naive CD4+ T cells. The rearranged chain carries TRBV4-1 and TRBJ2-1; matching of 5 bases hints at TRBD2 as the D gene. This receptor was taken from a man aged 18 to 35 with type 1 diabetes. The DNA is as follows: TGCGCCAGCAGCCATACGGGGAAAAAGGGTGAGCAGTTCTTC. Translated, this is CASSHTGKKGEQFF.